This entry describes one T cell receptor (beta chain). The entry originates in a study of blood T cell repertoires in COVID-19. In the study overall: Samples representing acute and convalescent COVID-19 were sourced from the United States, Italy and Spain. In each case, the material was cDNA or gDNA derived from T cells, B-cell-depleted T cells, or PBMCs.

The CDR3 contains 12 residues. Germline V lookup: CDR1 SGHAT, CDR2 FQNNGV. V was pared by 5 bases and J by 5 bases, with 8 bases between. Sequenced by immunoSEQ multiplex PCR; TCRdb stores in-frame clones only, minus some. The top ten clones hold roughly 4.7% of a sample with about 58,000 clones, more than 70% of them seen once. The material sequenced was peripheral blood. The source of this sequence is a man aged 40-50 years with active COVID-19. The chain is built from TRBV11-2 and TRBJ2-3; D gene unclear. CDR3 in DNA: TGTGCCAGCAGCCCCAACAGAGATACGCAGTATTTT. Translating gives CASSPNRDTQYF. The whole variable domain, remainder taken from reference TRBV11-2 and TRBJ2-3, is EAGVAQSPRYKIIEKRQSVAFWCNPISGHATLYWYQQILGQGPKLLIQFQNNGVVDDSQLPKDRFSAERLKGVDSTLKIQPAKLEDSAVYLCASSPNRDTQYFGPGTRLTVL.